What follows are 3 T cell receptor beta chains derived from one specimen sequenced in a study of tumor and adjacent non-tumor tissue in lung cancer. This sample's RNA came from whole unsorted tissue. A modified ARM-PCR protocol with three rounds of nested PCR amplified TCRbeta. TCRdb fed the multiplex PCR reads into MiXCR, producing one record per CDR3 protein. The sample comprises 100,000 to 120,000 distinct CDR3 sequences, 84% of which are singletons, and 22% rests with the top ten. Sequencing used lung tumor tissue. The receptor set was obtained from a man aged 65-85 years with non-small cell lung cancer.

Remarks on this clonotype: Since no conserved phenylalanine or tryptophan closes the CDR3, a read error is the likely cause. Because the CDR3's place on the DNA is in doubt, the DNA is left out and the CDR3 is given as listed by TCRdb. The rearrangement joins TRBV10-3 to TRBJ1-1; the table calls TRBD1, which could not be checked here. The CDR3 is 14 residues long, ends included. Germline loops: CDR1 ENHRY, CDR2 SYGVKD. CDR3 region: CAISKTGARAEALL.

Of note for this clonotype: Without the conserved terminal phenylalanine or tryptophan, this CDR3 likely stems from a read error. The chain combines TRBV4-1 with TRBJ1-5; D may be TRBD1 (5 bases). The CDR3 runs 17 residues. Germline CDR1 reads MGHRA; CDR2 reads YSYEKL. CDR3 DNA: TGCGCCAGCGCCAAGTATCTGACGGGGGATAGCATTCAGCCCCAGCATTGT. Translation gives CASAKYLTGDSIQPQHC.

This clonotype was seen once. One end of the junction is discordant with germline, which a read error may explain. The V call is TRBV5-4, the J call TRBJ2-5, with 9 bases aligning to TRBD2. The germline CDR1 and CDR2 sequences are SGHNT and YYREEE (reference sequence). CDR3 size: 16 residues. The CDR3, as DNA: TGTGCCAGCAGCTTGGGTAGCGGGGGTGTCTGGGAGACCAAGTACTTC. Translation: CASSLGSGGVWETKYF.